The entry that follows covers one TCR beta chain sequence. This specimen comes from a study of blood T cell repertoires in COVID-19. As for the study in general: Material from acute and convalescent COVID-19 was sourced from the United States, Italy and Spain. From T cells, B-cell-depleted T cells, or PBMCs came the material, which was cDNA or gDNA.

This CDR3 has 14 amino acids. CDR1 and CDR2 (germline): SGHAT, FQDESV (reference sequence). V shed 5 bases and J shed 6 bases, with 16 bases lying between them. As handled by the study authors: Estimates of nucleated cell counts were drawn from the amplification of reference gene primers. Here immunoSEQ multiplex PCR was the method, and the copy in TCRdb shows in-frame clones only, minus some. V and J calls and clone size are given by that table; D and trimming were obtained from the DNA. Of some 100,000 clones in the sample, approximately 90% were seen once. The sequence came from a man between 60 and 70 years old with acute or convalescent COVID-19. The chain has TRBV11-1 and TRBJ1-2; D gene unclear. Sequencing input: peripheral blood. CDR3 DNA sequence: TGTGCCAGCAGCCCCCGAGGGTGGGGAGATGGCTACACCTTC. Translating gives CASSPRGWGDGYTF.